The 8 T cell receptor beta chains reported below all come from one sample, sequenced in a study of CD8 T cells in Susac syndrome (dated by TCRdb to about 2019). Libraries were constructed by the immunoSEQ multiplex PCR assay. RNA was extracted using the RNeasy kit, and roughly 0.45 to 1 ug of the RNA was reverse transcribed with random hexamers. The public reads were run again by TCRdb, first through fastp at Q25 and then through MiXCR, and only productive beta chains were kept. All rows with the same CDR3 protein become a single entry with the most common DNA and genes. The sample includes about 89,000 distinct CDR3 sequences, with 80% to 95% observed a single time. Of the sample, around 0.32% falls within the top ten clones. Input material: CD8+ T cells from PBMCs. These receptors were collected from a human donor in good health.

The chain joins TRBV2 to TRBJ2-6; TRBD1 or TRBD2 may be the D gene (5 bases each). CDR1 SNHLY and CDR2 FYNNEI come from the germline V gene. Trimming removed 8 bases at V and 4 bases at J, with 6 bases between. The CDR3 loop spans 12 amino acids. The CDR3 region is CASEGGANVLTF. CDR3 DNA sequence: TGTGCCAGCGAGGGGGGGGCCAACGTCCTGACTTTC.

The rearrangement joins TRBV6-7 to TRBJ1-1; D unclear. TRBV6-7 is an ORF for which the function is uncertain. Deletions cut 5 bases from V and 4 bases from J, with 5 bases between. This CDR3 is 11 amino acids long. In DNA, the CDR3 is TGTGCCAGCAGTGCCGTCACTGAAGCTTTCTTT. Its protein is CASSAVTEAFF.

This clonotype occurred a few times. The V gene is TRBV12-3 or TRBV12-4, the J gene TRBJ2-1; no definite D call. The CDR3 extends over 11 amino acids. V was cut by 7 bases and J by 3 bases, with 4 bases left in between. CDR3 nucleotides: TGTGCCAGCACCCTCTACAATGAGCAGTTCTTC. Its protein product is CASTLYNEQFF.

The chain uses TRBV6-6 and TRBJ1-1; D call uncertain. The CDR3 covers 14 residues. Germline CDR1 is MNHNY and CDR2 is SVGAGI (reference sequence). Trimming cost V 4 bases and J 0 bases, with 9 bases left between them. DNA for the CDR3: TGTGCCAGCAGTTTACAGTTGTTGAACACTGAAGCTTTCTTT. Translation: CASSLQLLNTEAFF.

The J gene is TRBJ2-3, the V gene TRBV30; D call uncertain. The CDR3 is made up of 13 amino acids. Germline loops: CDR1 GTSNPN, CDR2 SVGIG (reference sequence). Trimming removed 4 bases from V and 0 bases from J, with 8 bases in between. The CDR3, as DNA: TGTGCCTGGACGGCAGCTAGCACAGATACGCAGTATTTT. Protein: CAWTAASTDTQYF.

The rearrangement uses TRBV27 and TRBJ2-7, with D uncertain. V was cut by 8 bases and J by 3 bases, with 5 bases left in between. The CDR3 consists of 10 residues. Germline V lookup: CDR1 MNHEY, CDR2 SMNVEV (reference sequence). The CDR3 region has the DNA TGTGCCAGCGGGGTCTACGAGCAGTACTTC. This sequence encodes CASGVYEQYF.

This sequence joins TRBV13 and TRBJ1-1, with D unresolved. This CDR3 has 13 residues. Deletions cut 6 bases from V and 1 base from J, with 9 bases between. Germline V CDR1 and CDR2: PRHDT, FYEKMQ (reference sequence). The CDR3 spells CASSPSENTEAFF. In nucleotides, the CDR3 is TGTGCCAGCAGTCCCTCGGAGAACACTGAAGCTTTCTTT.

The chain joins TRBV12-3 or TRBV12-4 to TRBJ2-2, with a tentative D call TRBD1 (5 bases). This CDR3 has 14 residues. Trimming cost V 1 base and J 8 bases, with 11 bases left between them. The CDR3 here is CASSLVQGSGELFF. CDR3 in DNA: TGTGCCAGCAGTTTAGTCCAGGGATCAGGGGAGCTGTTTTTT.